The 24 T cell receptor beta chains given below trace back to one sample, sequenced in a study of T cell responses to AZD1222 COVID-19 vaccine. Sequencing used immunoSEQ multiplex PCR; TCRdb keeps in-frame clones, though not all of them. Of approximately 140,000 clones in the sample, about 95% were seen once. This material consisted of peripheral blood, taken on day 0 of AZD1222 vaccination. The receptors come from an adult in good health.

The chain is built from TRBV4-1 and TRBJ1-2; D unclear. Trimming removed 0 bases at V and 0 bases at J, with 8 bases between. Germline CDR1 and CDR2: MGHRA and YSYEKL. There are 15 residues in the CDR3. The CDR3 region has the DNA TGCGCCAGCAGCCAAGATCCATTTGCTAACTATGGCTACACCTTC. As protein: CASSQDPFANYGYTF.

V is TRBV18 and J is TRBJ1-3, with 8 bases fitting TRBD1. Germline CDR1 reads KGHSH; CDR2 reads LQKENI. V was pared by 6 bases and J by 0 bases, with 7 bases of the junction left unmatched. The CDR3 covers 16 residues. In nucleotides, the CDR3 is TGTGCCAGCTCTCCGACAGGGGCCTTCTCTGGAAACACCATATATTTT. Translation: CASSPTGAFSGNTIYF.

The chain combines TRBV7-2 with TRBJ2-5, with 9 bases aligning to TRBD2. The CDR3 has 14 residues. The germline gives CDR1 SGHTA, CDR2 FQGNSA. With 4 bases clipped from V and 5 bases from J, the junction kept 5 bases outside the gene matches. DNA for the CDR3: TGTGCCAGCAGCTCAATAGCGGGAGTTGAGACCCAGTACTTC. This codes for CASSSIAGVETQYF.

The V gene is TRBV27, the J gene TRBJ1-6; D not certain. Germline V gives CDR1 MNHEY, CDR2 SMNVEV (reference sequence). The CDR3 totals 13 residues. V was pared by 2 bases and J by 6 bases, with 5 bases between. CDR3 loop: CASSLEFNSPLHF. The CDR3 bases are TGTGCCAGCAGTTTAGAGTTTAATTCACCCCTCCACTTT.

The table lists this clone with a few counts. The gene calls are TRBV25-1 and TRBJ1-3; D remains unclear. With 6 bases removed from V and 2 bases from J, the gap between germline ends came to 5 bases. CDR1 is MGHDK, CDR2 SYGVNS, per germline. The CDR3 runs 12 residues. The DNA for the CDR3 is TGTGCCAGCAGGGACGCTGGAAACACCATATATTTT. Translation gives CASRDAGNTIYF.

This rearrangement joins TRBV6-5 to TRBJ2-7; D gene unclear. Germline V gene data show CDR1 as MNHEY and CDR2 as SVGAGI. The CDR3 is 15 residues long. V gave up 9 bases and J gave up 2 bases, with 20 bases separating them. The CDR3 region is CASMMVPAPAYEQYV. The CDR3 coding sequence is TGTGCCAGTATGATGGTCCCCGCCCCTGCCTACGAGCAGTACGTC.

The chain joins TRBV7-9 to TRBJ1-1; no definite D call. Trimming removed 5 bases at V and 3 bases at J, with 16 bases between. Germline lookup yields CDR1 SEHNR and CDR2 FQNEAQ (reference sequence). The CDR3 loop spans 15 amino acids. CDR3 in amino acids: CASSPTQGAHTEAFF. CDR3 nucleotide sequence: TGTGCCAGCAGCCCTACCCAAGGCGCCCACACTGAAGCTTTCTTT.

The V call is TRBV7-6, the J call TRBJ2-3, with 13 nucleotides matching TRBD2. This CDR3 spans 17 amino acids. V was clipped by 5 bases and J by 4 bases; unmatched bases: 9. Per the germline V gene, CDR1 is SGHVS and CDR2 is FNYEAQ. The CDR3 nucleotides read TGTGCCAGCAGCCCCCAACTAGCGGGAGGGGGCCCAGATACGCAGTATTTT. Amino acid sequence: CASSPQLAGGGPDTQYF. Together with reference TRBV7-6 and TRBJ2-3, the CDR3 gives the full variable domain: GAGVSQSPRYKVTKRGQDVALRCDPISGHVSLYWYRQALGQGPEFLTYFNYEAQQDKSGLPNDRFSAERPEGSISTLTIQRTEQRDSAMYRCASSPQLAGGGPDTQYFGPGTRLTVL.

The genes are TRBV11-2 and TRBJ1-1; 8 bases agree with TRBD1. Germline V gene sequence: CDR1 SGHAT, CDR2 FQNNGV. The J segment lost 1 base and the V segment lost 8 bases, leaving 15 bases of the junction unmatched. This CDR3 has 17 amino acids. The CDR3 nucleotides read TGTGCCAGCTCGCGAGGGTGGCAGGGGGCCAAGAACACTGAAGCTTTCTTT. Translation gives CASSRGWQGAKNTEAFF.

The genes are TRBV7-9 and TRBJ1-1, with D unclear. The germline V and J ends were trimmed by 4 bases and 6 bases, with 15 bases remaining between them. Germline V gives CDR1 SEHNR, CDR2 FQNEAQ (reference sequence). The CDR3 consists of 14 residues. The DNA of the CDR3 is TGTGCCAGCAGCTCGGCCTGGGGTGTCGCTGAAGCTTTCTTT. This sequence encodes CASSSAWGVAEAFF.

CDR3 sequence: CASRKTTGTATNYGYTF. DNA of the CDR3: TGTGCCAGTAGGAAAACCACCGGGACGGCAACTAACTATGGCTACACCTTC. The gene calls are TRBV19 and TRBJ1-2; TRBD1 might be the D (5 bases). V was pared by 6 bases and J by 0 bases, with 20 bases between. The germline CDR1 and CDR2 sequences are LNHDA and SQIVND (reference sequence). The CDR3 has 17 residues.

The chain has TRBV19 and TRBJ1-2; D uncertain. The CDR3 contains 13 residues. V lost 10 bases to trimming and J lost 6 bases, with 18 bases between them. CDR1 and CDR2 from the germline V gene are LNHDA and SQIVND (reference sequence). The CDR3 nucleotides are TGTGCCACCCTAGGGTTCCTCGTGGATGGCTACACCTTC. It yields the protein CATLGFLVDGYTF.

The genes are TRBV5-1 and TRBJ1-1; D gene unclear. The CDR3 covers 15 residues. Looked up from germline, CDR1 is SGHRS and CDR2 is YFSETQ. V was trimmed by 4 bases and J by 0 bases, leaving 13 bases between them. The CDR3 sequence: CASSLELGLNTEAFF. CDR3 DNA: TGCGCCAGCAGCCTGGAGTTGGGGTTGAACACTGAAGCTTTCTTT.

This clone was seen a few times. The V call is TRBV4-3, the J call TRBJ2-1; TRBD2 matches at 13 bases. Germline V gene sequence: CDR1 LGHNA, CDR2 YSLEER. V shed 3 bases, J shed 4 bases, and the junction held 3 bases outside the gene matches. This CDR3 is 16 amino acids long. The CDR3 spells CASSHELAGGYNEQFF. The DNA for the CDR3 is TGCGCCAGCAGCCATGAACTAGCGGGAGGGTACAATGAGCAGTTCTTC.

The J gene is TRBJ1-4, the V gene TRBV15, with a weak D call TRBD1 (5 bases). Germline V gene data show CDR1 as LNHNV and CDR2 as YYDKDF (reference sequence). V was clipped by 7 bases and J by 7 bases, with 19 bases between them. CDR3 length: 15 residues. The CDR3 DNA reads TGTGCCACCACCGCAGGGAACTCTGGTGGTGAAAAACTGTTTTTT. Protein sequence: CATTAGNSGGEKLFF.

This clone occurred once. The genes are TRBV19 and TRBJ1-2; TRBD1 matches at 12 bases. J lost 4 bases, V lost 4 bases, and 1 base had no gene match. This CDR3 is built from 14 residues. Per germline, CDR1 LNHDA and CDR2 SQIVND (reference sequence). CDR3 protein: CASSRDRGLYGYTF. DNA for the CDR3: TGTGCCAGTAGTAGGGACAGGGGGCTCTATGGCTACACCTTC.

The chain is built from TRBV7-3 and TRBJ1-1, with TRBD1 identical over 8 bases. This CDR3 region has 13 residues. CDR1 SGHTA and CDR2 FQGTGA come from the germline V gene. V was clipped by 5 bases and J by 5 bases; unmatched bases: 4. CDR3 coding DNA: TGTGCCAGCAGCGAGACAGGGGAAACTGAAGCTTTCTTT. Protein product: CASSETGETEAFF.

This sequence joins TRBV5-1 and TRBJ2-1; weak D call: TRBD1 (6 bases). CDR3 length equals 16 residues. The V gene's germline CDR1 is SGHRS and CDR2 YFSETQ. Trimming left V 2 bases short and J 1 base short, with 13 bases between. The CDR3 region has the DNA TGCGCCAGCAGCTTACAGGGATTTTGGTCCTACAATGAGCAGTTCTTC. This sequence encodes CASSLQGFWSYNEQFF.

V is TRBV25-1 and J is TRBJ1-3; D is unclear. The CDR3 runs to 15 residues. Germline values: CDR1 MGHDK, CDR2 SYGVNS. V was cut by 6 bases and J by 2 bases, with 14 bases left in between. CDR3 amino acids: CASRGDPGPGNTIYF. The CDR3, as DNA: TGTGCCAGCAGGGGCGACCCCGGTCCTGGAAACACCATATATTTT.

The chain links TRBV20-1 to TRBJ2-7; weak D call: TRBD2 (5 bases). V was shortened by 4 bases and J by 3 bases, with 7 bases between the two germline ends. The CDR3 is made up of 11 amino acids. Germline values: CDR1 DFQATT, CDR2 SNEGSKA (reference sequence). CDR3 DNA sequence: TGCAGTGCTATCCGGGACTACGAGCAGTACGTC. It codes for CSAIRDYEQYV.

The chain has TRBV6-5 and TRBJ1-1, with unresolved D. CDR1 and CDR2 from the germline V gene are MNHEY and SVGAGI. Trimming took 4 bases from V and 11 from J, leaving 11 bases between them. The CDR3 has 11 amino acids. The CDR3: CASSSLREAFF. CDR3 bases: TGTGCCAGCAGTTCGTTAAGAGAGGCTTTCTTT.

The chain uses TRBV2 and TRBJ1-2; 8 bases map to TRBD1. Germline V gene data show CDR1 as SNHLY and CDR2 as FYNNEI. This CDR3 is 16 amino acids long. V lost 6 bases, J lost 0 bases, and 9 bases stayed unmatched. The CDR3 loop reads CASSHPDRVANYGYTF. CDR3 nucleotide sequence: TGTGCCAGCAGCCACCCGGACAGGGTAGCTAACTATGGCTACACCTTC.

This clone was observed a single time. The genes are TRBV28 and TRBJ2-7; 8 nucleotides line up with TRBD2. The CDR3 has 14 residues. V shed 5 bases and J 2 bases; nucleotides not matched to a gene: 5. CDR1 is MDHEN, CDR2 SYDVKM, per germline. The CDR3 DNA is TGTGCCAGCAGTGTCGGACTAGCCACCTACGAGCAGTACGTC. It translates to CASSVGLATYEQYV.

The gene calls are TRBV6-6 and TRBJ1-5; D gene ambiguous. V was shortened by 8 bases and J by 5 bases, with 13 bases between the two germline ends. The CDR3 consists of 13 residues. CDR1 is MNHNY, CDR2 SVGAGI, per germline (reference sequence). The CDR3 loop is CASGRHPDQPQHF. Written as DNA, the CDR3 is TGTGCCAGCGGGAGACATCCAGATCAGCCCCAGCATTTT.